Reported below is one T cell receptor (beta chain). Its antigen is currently not known. Per-base qualities were not stored, and no clone one base away is much larger. The CDR3, cysteine through phenylalanine, is 16 amino acids long. Solely the CDR3 DNA is kept, with 48 bases framed from the first base. Looking up the germline V gene yields CDR1 SGHAT and CDR2 FQNNGV. The trim is 5 bases for V and 0 bases for J, with a gap of 15 bases between the germline ends. The data derive from a study of control samples from healthy donors and cancer patients (dated by TCRdb to about 2020). Library preparation used the immunoSEQ multiplex PCR assay. The immuneACCESS repertoire file appears here via TCRdb, limited to in-frame rearrangements. These files lack a portion of the clones; in checked studies, under half of the deficit traces to unresolved V genes, and the cause of the others is not known. The sample table records approximately 170,000 clones; 80% to 90% of these occur just once. The biggest ten clones account for 4% to 6% of the sample.

Sequencing was done on a sample of blood. The sequence joins TRBV11-2 to TRBJ2-3; 5 matching bases give a weak D call of TRBD2. The receptor was isolated from a woman in her 30s in good health. The CDR3 has the sequence CASSPDLSGSTDTQYF. The DNA is TGTGCCAGCAGCCCCGATCTCAGCGGCAGCACAGATACGCAGTATTTT.